A single T cell receptor (beta chain) is shown here with its context. The data stem from a study of metastatic and nonmetastatic thyroid tumors. At the level of the study: Repertoires from malignant and benign thyroid patients were compared across blood and tumor or nodule tissue.

Per the original methods: Built for papillary thyroid cancer, a distant-metastasis classifier drew on CDR3 differences across clinicopathological groups. TCRdb recomputed clones from the PCR reads via MiXCR. The V and J calls and clone size are TCRdb's, not the authors'. The data show roughly 5,100 clones, 30% to 45% seen once. Until they underwent thyroid surgery, no patient had received any treatment. The CDR3 spans 15 residues. Germline assignment: CDR1 MNHNS and CDR2 SASEGT. Trimming at V came to 3 bases and at J to 2 bases, leaving 4 bases not matched to a gene. Sequencing used adjacent normal tissue. The receptor was isolated from a female donor with papillary thyroid cancer or a benign thyroid nodule (not recorded which). Some clones in this sample may be carry-over from other donors' samples. The rearrangement uses TRBV6-1 and TRBJ1-5, with 7 bases aligning to TRBD1. The chain's CDR3 is CASSETGMGNQPQHF. The CDR3 nucleotides are TGTGCCAGCAGTGAGACAGGGATGGGCAATCAGCCCCAGCATTTT.